The clone carrying this T cell receptor (beta chain) was counted many times. CDR3 length: 13 amino acids. Trimming took 8 bases from V and 7 from J, leaving 14 bases between them. Germline V lookup: CDR1 SNHLY, CDR2 FYNNEI. TCRdb recomputed calls from the 5' RACE reads with MiXCR, one row per CDR3 protein. The table includes 300,000 or so distinct CDR3 sequences, 9.5% detected once. This sample is part of a study of identical twins. This sample was shared with a second study, whose subject was yellow fever vaccine responses in identical twins.

V and J are TRBV2 and TRBJ1-4; D unresolved. This TCR came from a woman aged 18-29 years in good health. The sequenced material came from CD8+ T cells sorted from blood. The CDR3 DNA follows: TGTGCCAGCTTAGGGCGGTTGAGTGAAAAACTGTTTTTT. This sequence encodes CASLGRLSEKLFF.